This TCR beta chain originates from a study of beta chain features in type 1 diabetes. Sequenced material consisted of expressed TCRB transcripts (all of the isolated RNA was reverse transcribed). Measured with immunoSEQ multiplex PCR; TCRdb has only the in-frame clones, and not every one. The sample has approximately 250,000 clones; around 9.6% are singletons. CD4+ naive, central memory, regulatory and stem cell-like memory subsets were isolated by sorting on CD45RO/CCR7/CD25/CD127/CD95/CD27. CDR1 and CDR2 from the germline V gene are SNHLY and FYNNEI. V trimming: 3 bases; J trimming: 3 bases; junction bases outside the gene matches: 1. The CDR3 runs 14 residues. Study results and limitations: Insertions were fewer and deletions more numerous at VDJ junctions in type 1 diabetes patients.

Notes on this clone: The antigen remains undetermined.

The genes are TRBV2 and TRBJ2-4, with TRBD2 identical over 8 bases. Source material: naive CD4+ T cells from blood. This TCR was recovered from a woman younger than 30 in good health. Here the CDR3 DNA reads TGTGCCAGCAGTGACGGGACTAGCAAAAACATTCAGTACTTC. Translated: CASSDGTSKNIQYF. The full variable domain, rest sourced from reference TRBV2 and TRBJ2-4, is EPEVTQTPSHQVTQMGQEVILRCVPISNHLYFYWYRQILGQKVEFLVSFYNNEISEKSEIFDDQFSVERPDGSNFTLKIRSTKLEDSAMYFCASSDGTSKNIQYFGAGTRLSVL.